The 5 T cell receptor beta chains given below trace back to one sample, sequenced in a study of T cell responses to AZD1222 COVID-19 vaccine. Clones were read by immunoSEQ multiplex PCR, and TCRdb kept only the in-frame ones, dropping some. This table has some 110,000 clones, around 88% appearing once. The sequenced sample was peripheral blood, obtained 28 days after the second AZD1222 dose. These TCRs come from an adult who received the AZD1222 COVID-19 vaccine.

As DNA, the CDR3 is TGCGCCAGCAGTCTTGGCTGGGGTGACAGGGGTGATCAGCCCCAGCATTTT. Protein product: CASSLGWGDRGDQPQHF. The rearrangement uses TRBV23-1 and TRBJ1-5; 8 bases align to TRBD1. TRBV23-1 has ORF status, its function being uncertain. V lost 4 bases, J lost 5 bases, and 13 bases stayed unmatched. The CDR3 loop spans 17 amino acids.

The table lists this clone with a few counts. V and J are TRBV6-5 and TRBJ2-7; 8 positions match TRBD2. The junction had 10 bases not matched to a gene; V was cut back by 8 bases and J by 7 bases. The germline V gene encodes CDR1 MNHEY and CDR2 SVGAGI. The CDR3 has 13 residues. CDR3 coding DNA: TGTGCCAGCTTAGCGGGGACCAGCTGGGAGCAGTACTTC. Its translation is CASLAGTSWEQYF.

The chain uses TRBV5-4 and TRBJ2-2; 9 bases line up with TRBD1. V dropped 6 bases and J dropped 0; count of bases not matched to a gene: 6. Germline CDR1 is SGHNT and CDR2 is YYREEE (reference sequence). This CDR3 has 16 residues. Written as DNA, the CDR3 is TGTGCCAGCACCCTTACAGGGGGCGCGAACACCGGGGAGCTGTTTTTT. Translating gives CASTLTGGANTGELFF.

The V call is TRBV3-1 (or the pseudogene TRBV3-2), the J call TRBJ2-5, with D possibly being TRBD1 (7 bases). The germline gives CDR1 LGHDT, CDR2 YNNKEL (reference sequence). The CDR3 loop spans 18 amino acids. The V and J ends lost 1 base and 3 bases respectively, with 21 bases between them. The CDR3 nucleotides are TGTGCCAGCAGCCAAGGGGGGGTGGGGACAGTGAACGAAGAGACCCAGTACTTC. This gives the protein CASSQGGVGTVNEETQYF.

The CDR3 DNA reads as TGTGCCTGGGGGCGGGGACAATACGAGCAGTACTTC. Translating gives CAWGRGQYEQYF. The chain joins TRBV30 to TRBJ2-7; D possibly matches TRBD1 or TRBD2 (6 bases each). The CDR3 runs 12 residues. Germline CDR1 is GTSNPN and CDR2 is SVGIG (reference sequence). V dropped 5 bases and J dropped 4 bases, with 12 bases sitting between them.